Listed below are T cell receptor beta chains from one sample, sequenced in a study of cytotoxic CD8 clonotypes in ibrutinib-treated CLL. Generated by immunoSEQ multiplex PCR, the TCRdb table keeps only in-frame clones and is missing some. Of fewer than 400,000 clones listed, 67% are singletons. This specimen was PBMCs, taken after 36 months of ibrutinib treatment. These receptor sequences come from a human donor with chronic lymphocytic leukemia. Each CDR3 is given with its conserved first and last residue. The D gene is left open where the match is weak. Clone size is not always given. Where it is, it says once, few, many or a class for expanded clones.

V	D	size	J	DNA	CDR3
TRBV5-5	.	.	TRBJ1-5	TGTGCCAGCAGCCCAGGGTGGCTCGGCAATCAGCCCCAGCATTTT	CASSPGWLGNQPQHF
TRBV5-1	.	.	TRBJ2-7	TGCGCCAGCAGCTTGGTGGGCGGCTACGAGCAGTACTTC	CASSLVGGYEQYF
TRBV9	.	.	TRBJ1-2	TGTGCCAGCAGCCAATATGGCTACACCTTC	CASSQYGYTF
TRBV5-1	.	few	TRBJ1-6	TGCGCCAGCAGCCCTACTCAGGGTTCCTATATGAATTCACCCCTCCACTTT	CASSPTQGSYMNSPLHF
TRBV18	TRBD2	.	TRBJ2-1	TGTGCCAGCTCATTCGGACTAGCGGGAGGGCCGGTGTCCTACAATGAGCAGTTCTTC	CASSFGLAGGPVSYNEQFF
TRBV9	.	.	TRBJ1-3	TGTGCCAGCAGCGGACTTAACCCCCTATCTGGAAACACCATATATTTT	CASSGLNPLSGNTIYF
TRBV11-2	.	.	TRBJ2-2	TGTGCCAGCAGTAGGGACGGCTTGAACACCGGGGAGCTGTTTTTT	CASSRDGLNTGELFF
TRBV11-2	.	.	TRBJ2-5	TGTGCCAGCAGCTTAGGGGGATGGTGGGGGATCCACCAAGAGACCCAGTACTTC	CASSLGGWWGIHQETQYF
TRBV18	.	few	TRBJ1-1	TGTGCCAGCTCACCGGCGCAGATTGAAGCTTTCTTT	CASSPAQIEAFF
TRBV4-2	TRBD1	once	TRBJ2-7	TGTGCCAGCAGCCAATCGGACAGGCCGAGCTCCTACGAGCAGTACTTC	CASSQSDRPSSYEQYF
TRBV5-6	.	once	TRBJ2-2	TGTGCCAGCAGCTTAGTGGAACGGGAGCTGTTTTTT	CASSLVERELFF
TRBV7-2	TRBD2	.	TRBJ2-2	TGTGCCAGCAGCTTAGTATTAGCGGGGGCGGCCGGGGAGCTGTTTTTT	CASSLVLAGAAGELFF
TRBV18	TRBD1	few	TRBJ1-1	TGTGCCAGCTCACCCCGGGACAGCTCGGGGGGAGCTTTCTTT	CASSPRDSSGGAFF
TRBV29-1	TRBD2	.	TRBJ2-1	TGCAGCGTTGATACTAGCGGGAGCCTCTACAATGAGCAGTTCTTC	CSVDTSGSLYNEQFF
TRBV18	.	.	TRBJ2-1	TGTGCCAGCTCACCTCTGTGGAATGAGCAGTTCTTC	CASSPLWNEQFF
TRBV7-9	TRBD2	.	TRBJ2-5	TGTGCCAGCAGCCCAGGGTTGAGCGGGAGGTCGCAAGAGACCCAGTACTTC	CASSPGLSGRSQETQYF
TRBV9	TRBD1	.	TRBJ1-2	TGTGCCAGCAGCGGAACCGGGACAGGGGGACGTGGCTACACCTTC	CASSGTGTGGRGYTF
TRBV25-1	.	once	TRBJ1-2	TGTGCCAGCAGTGAATCGGGCAGATCTAACTATGGCTACACCTTC	CASSESGRSNYGYTF
TRBV29-1	.	.	TRBJ2-2	TGCAGCGTTGGAGGCCTAGCTGGGGCCGGGGAGCTGTTTTTT	CSVGGLAGAGELFF
TRBV6-5	.	.	TRBJ1-2	TGTGCCAGCAGTGAATGGGGGAACCCCTATGGCTACACCTTC	CASSEWGNPYGYTF
TRBV10-1	.	.	TRBJ1-5	TGCGCCAGCACGAACAGGGAGTGGAGCAATCAGCCCCAGCATTTT	CASTNREWSNQPQHF
TRBV27	.	.	TRBJ2-5	TGTGCCAGCAGTTTATCGATTCTACTAGCACGCGAGACCCAGTACTTC	CASSLSILLARETQYF
TRBV19	.	.	TRBJ1-6	TGTGCCAGCCGCCCCTACAGGGATTTGGTGAATTCACCCCTCCACTTT	CASRPYRDLVNSPLHF
TRBV18	.	.	TRBJ2-5	TGTGCCAGCTCACCACCATTGGGGGTCCAAGAGACCCAGTACTTC	CASSPPLGVQETQYF
TRBV6-1	.	.	TRBJ2-7	TGTGCCAGCAGTGAATTCAGAGTTTTGGACGAGCAGTACTTC	CASSEFRVLDEQYF
TRBV11-2	TRBD2	.	TRBJ2-3	TGTGCCAGCAGCTCGGGACTAGCGGACTCTGTTTTT	CASSSGLADSVF
TRBV4-1	.	.	TRBJ2-7	TGCGCCAGCAGCCAAGTTAGAAGGGACCACGAGCAGTACTTC	CASSQVRRDHEQYF
TRBV10-3	.	.	TRBJ1-5	TGTGCCATCAGTGAAAGGGGTGGGTCCCAGCATTTT	CAISERGGSQHF
TRBV9	.	.	TRBJ1-2	TGTGCCAGCAGCACCCGAAGTCTTCCCAGGGTTGGACCGTTCAGTAGTGACTATGGCTACACCTTC	CASSTRSLPRVGPFSSDYGYTF
TRBV5-1	.	few	TRBJ1-5	TGCGCCAGCAGCTTGGAGTTTGGGAGCAATCAGCCCCAGCATTTT	CASSLEFGSNQPQHF
TRBV4-1	.	.	TRBJ2-5	TGCGCCAGCAGCCCTTCGACTGGCGGCGAAGAGACCCAGTACTTC	CASSPSTGGEETQYF
TRBV9	.	.	TRBJ2-7	TGTGCCAGCACCCCAGAGTACTTCTCCTACGAGCAGTACTTC	CASTPEYFSYEQYF
TRBV5-1	TRBD1	few	TRBJ2-1	TGCGCCAGCAGCGTGACAGGGGAGCACTACAATGAGCAGTTCTTC	CASSVTGEHYNEQFF
TRBV5-1	TRBD1	.	TRBJ2-3	TGCGCCAGCAGGCCTCCGGGACAGACCACAGATACGCAGTATTTT	CASRPPGQTTDTQYF
TRBV19	.	.	TRBJ1-2	TGTGCCAGTAGTATAGATCAAGGGACACTACATGGCTACACCTTC	CASSIDQGTLHGYTF
TRBV21-1	.	.	TRBJ2-1	TGTGCCCGAACGGGGGACAGGGGACGACGTGAGCAGTTCTTC	CARTGDRGRREQFF
TRBV5-6	TRBD2	.	TRBJ2-7	TGTGCCAGCAGGGTAGCGGGAGAGGGCTACGAGCAGTACTTC	CASRVAGEGYEQYF
TRBV18	TRBD2	few	TRBJ2-7	TGTGCCAGCTCACCACCGCTAGCGGGAGGCGAGCAGTACTTC	CASSPPLAGGEQYF
TRBV6-5	TRBD2	once	TRBJ2-5	TGTGCCAGCAGTTACGGGGGGGGAGAGACCCAGTACTTC	CASSYGGGETQYF
TRBV6-1	.	.	TRBJ1-4	TGTGCCAGCAGTCGGTCGGAAAAACTGTTTTTT	CASSRSEKLFF
TRBV27	.	.	TRBJ2-7	TGTGCCAGCAGTTTCTCGCAGGCACTGACCTACGAGCAGTACTTC	CASSFSQALTYEQYF